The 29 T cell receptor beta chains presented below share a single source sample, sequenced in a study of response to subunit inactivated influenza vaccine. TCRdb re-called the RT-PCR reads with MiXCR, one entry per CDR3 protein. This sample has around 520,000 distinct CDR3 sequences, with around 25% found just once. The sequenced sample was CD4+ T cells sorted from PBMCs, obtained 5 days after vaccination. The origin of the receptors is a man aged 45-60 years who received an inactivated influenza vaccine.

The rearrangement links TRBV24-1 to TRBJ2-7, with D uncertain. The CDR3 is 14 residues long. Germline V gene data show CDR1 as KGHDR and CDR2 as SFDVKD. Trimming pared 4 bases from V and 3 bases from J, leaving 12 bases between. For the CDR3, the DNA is TGTGCCACCAGTGACTCGTGCCTCCGCTACGAGCAGTACTTC. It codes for CATSDSCLRYEQYF.

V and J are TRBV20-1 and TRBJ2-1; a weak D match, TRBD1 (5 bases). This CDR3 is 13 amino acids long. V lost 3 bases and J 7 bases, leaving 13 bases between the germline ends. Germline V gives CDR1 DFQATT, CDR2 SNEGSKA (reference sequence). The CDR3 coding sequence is TGCAGTGCTAGGTCAGGGTTGGGGAATGAGCAGTTCTTC. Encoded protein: CSARSGLGNEQFF.

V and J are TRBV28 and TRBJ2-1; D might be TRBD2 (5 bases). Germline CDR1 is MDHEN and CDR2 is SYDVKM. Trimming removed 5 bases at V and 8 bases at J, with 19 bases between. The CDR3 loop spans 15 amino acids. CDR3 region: CASSDRDPLRDEQFF. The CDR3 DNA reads TGTGCCAGCAGTGACCGGGATCCCCTCCGGGATGAGCAGTTCTTC.

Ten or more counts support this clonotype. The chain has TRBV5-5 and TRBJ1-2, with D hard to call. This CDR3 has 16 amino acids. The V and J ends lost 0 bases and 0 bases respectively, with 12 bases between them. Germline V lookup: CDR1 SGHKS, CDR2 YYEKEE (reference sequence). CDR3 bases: TGTGCCAGCAGCTTGGGGCAGGAATACCCTAACTATGGCTACACCTTC. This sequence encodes CASSLGQEYPNYGYTF.

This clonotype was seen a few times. CDR3 in DNA: TGCAGCGTTGCCACATACTCCTACAATGAGCAGTTCTTC. Its protein is CSVATYSYNEQFF. The V gene is TRBV29-1, the J gene TRBJ2-1; D not resolved. The germline V gene encodes CDR1 SQVTM and CDR2 ANQGSEA. The CDR3 is 13 amino acids. V lost 4 bases and J 0 bases, leaving 7 bases between the germline ends.

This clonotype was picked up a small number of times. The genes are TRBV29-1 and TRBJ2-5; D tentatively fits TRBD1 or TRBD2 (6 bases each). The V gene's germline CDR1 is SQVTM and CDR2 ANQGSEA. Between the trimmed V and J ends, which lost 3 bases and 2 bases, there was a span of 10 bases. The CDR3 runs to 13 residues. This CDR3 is CSVEGGTQETQYF. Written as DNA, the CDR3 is TGCAGCGTTGAGGGCGGGACACAAGAGACCCAGTACTTC.

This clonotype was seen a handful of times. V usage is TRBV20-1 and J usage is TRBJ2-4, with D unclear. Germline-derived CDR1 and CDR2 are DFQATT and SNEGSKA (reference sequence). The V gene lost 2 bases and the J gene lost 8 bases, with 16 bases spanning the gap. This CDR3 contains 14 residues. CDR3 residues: CSARLSSLNHIQYF. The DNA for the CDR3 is TGCAGTGCTAGACTATCTAGTCTTAACCACATTCAGTACTTC.

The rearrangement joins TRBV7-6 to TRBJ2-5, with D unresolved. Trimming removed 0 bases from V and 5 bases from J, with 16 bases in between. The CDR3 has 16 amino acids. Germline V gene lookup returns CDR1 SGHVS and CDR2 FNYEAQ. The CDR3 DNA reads TGTGCCAGCAGCTTAGCGGTGACTTTAGGTTTGGAGACCCAGTACTTC. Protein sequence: CASSLAVTLGLETQYF. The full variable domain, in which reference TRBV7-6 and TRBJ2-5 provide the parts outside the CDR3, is GAGVSQSPRYKVTKRGQDVALRCDPISGHVSLYWYRQALGQGPEFLTYFNYEAQQDKSGLPNDRFSAERPEGSISTLTIQRTEQRDSAMYRCASSLAVTLGLETQYFGPGTRLLVL.

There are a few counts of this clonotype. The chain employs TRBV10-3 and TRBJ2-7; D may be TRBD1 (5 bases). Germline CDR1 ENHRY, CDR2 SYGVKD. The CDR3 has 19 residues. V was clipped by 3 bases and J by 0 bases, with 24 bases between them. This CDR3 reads CAISDRLHPEKTVSYEQYF. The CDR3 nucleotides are TGTGCCATCAGTGACCGCTTACATCCGGAGAAGACAGTCTCCTACGAGCAGTACTTC.

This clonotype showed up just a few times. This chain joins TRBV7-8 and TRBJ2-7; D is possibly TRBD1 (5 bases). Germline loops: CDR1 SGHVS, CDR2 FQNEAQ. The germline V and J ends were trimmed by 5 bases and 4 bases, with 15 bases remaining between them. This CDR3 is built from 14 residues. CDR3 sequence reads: CASSQTLDSYEQYF. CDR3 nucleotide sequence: TGTGCCAGCAGCCAAACCCTCGACAGTTACGAGCAGTACTTC.

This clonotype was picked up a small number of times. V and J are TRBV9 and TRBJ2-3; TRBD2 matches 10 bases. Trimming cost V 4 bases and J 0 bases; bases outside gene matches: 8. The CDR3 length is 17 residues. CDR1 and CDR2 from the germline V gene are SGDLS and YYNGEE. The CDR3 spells CASSSPPTSGSTDTQYF. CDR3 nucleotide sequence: TGTGCCAGCAGCTCCCCGCCGACTAGCGGGAGCACAGATACGCAGTATTTT.

CDR3 residues: CASSQEAGQQQETQYF. CDR3 in DNA: TGTGCCAGCAGCCAAGAGGCCGGACAGCAACAAGAGACCCAGTACTTC. The chain carries TRBV4-2 and TRBJ2-5; tentative D call: TRBD1 (6 bases). CDR3 length equals 16 residues. Germline V lookup: CDR1 LGHNA, CDR2 YNFKEQ. Trimming cost V 0 bases and J 2 bases, with 13 bases left between them.

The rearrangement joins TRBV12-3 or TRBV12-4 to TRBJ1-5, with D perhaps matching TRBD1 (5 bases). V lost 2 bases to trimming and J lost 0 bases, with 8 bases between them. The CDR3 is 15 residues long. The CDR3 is CASSLRGASNQPQHF. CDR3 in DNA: TGTGCCAGCAGTTTACGAGGGGCTAGCAATCAGCCCCAGCATTTT.

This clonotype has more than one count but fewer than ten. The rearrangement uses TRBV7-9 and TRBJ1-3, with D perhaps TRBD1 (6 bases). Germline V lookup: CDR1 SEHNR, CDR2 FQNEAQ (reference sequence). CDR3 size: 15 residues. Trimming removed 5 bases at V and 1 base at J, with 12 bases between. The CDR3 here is CASSETGSSGNTIYF. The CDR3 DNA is TGTGCCAGCAGCGAGACAGGTTCTTCTGGAAACACCATATATTTT.

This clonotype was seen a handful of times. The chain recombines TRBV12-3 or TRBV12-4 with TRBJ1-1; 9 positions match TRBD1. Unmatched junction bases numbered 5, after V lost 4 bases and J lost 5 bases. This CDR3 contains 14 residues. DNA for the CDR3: TGTGCCAGCAGTTCCACAGGGGGCCGGACTGAAGCTTTCTTT. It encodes CASSSTGGRTEAFF.

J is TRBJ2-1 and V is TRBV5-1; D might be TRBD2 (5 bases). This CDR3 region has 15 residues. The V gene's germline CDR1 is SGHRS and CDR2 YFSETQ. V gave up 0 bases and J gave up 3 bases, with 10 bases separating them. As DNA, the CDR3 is TGCGCCAGCAGCTTGGCCCCCGGGGACTACAATGAGCAGTTCTTC. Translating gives CASSLAPGDYNEQFF.

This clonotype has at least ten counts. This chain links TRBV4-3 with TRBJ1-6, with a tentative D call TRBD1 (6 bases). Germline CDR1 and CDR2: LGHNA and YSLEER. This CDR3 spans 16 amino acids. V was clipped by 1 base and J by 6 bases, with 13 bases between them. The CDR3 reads CASSQAWTDINSPLHF. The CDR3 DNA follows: TGCGCCAGCAGCCAAGCCTGGACAGACATTAATTCACCCCTCCACTTT.

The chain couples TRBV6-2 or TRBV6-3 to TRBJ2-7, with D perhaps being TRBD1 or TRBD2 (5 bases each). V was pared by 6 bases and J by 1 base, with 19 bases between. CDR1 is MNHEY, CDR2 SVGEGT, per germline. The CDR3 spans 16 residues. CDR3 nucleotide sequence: TGTGCCAGCAGATCGCTCCCGGGACCCTCTTCCTACGAGCAGTACTTC. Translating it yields CASRSLPGPSSYEQYF.

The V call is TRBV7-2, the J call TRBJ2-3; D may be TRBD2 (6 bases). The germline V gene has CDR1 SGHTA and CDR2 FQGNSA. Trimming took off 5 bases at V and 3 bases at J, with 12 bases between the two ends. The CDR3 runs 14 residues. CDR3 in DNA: TGTGCCAGCAGCCCCACCGGGGGTACAGATACGCAGTATTTT. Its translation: CASSPTGGTDTQYF.

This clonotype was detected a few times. CDR3 loop: CASSWSRPGELFF. The CDR3 DNA reads TGTGCCAGCAGTTGGAGCCGTCCCGGGGAGCTGTTTTTT. This chain joins TRBV12-3 or TRBV12-4 and TRBJ2-2; D remains unclear. Trimming cost V 4 bases and J 6 bases, with 9 bases left between them. This CDR3 region has 13 residues.

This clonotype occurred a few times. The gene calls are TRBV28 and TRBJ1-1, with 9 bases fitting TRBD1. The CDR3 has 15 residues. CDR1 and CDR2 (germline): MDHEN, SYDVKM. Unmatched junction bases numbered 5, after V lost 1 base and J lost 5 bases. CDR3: CASSLFTGTGTEAFF. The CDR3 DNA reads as TGTGCCAGCAGTTTATTCACCGGGACAGGGACTGAAGCTTTCTTT.

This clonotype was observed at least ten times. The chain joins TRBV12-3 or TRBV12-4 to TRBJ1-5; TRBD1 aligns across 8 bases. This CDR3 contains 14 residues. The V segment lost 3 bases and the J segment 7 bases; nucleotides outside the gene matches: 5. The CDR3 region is CASSFSGGQQPQHF. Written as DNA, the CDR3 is TGTGCCAGCAGTTTCTCAGGGGGCCAACAGCCCCAGCATTTT.

DNA of the CDR3: TGCAGCACTGCCGGACAAGGAGGCCAGCCCCAGCATTTT. Its protein product is CSTAGQGGQPQHF. V and J are TRBV29-1 and TRBJ1-5, with a weak D call TRBD1 (5 bases). The ends were cut back, 8 bases at V and 7 bases at J, with 18 bases in the middle. Germline V gives CDR1 SQVTM, CDR2 ANQGSEA. The CDR3 sequence is 13 residues long.

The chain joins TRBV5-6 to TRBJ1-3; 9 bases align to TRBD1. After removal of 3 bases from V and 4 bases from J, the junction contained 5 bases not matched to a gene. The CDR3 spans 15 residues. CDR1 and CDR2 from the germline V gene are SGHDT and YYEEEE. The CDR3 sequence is CASSSGQGRGNTIYF. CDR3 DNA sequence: TGTGCCAGCAGCTCCGGACAGGGGAGAGGAAACACCATATATTTT.

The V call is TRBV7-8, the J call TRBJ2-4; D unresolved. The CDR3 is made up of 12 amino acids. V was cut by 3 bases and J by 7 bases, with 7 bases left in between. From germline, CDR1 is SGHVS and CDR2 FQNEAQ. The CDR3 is CASSFPSNIQYF. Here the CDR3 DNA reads TGTGCCAGCAGCTTTCCAAGTAACATTCAGTACTTC.

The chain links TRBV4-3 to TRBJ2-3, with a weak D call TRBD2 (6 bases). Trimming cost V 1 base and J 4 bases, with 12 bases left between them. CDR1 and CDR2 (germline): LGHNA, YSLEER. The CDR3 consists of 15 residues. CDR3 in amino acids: CASSQAVGGPDTQYF. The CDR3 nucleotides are TGCGCCAGCAGCCAAGCTGTGGGGGGACCAGATACGCAGTATTTT.

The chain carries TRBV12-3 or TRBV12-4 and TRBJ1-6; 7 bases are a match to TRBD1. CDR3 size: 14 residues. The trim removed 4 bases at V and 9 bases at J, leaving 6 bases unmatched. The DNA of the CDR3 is TGTGCCAGCAGTTCATCGACAGGGACTTCACCCCTCCACTTT. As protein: CASSSSTGTSPLHF.

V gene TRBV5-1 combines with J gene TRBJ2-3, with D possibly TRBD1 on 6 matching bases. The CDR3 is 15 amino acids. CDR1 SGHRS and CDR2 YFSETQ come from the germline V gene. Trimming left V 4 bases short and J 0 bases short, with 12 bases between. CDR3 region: CASSKDGTSTDTQYF. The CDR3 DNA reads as TGCGCCAGCAGCAAGGACGGGACAAGCACAGATACGCAGTATTTT.

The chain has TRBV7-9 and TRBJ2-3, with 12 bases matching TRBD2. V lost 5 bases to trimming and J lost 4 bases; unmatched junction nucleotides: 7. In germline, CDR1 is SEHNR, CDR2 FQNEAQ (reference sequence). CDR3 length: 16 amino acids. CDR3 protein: CASSQPLAGGPDTQYF. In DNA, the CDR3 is TGTGCCAGCAGCCAACCCCTAGCGGGGGGGCCAGATACGCAGTATTTT.